This T cell receptor beta chain came from a study of technical replicates of blood from several donors. As concerns this clone: The junction departs from the called germline gene at one end, perhaps through a read error.

Here immunoSEQ multiplex PCR was the method, and the copy in TCRdb shows in-frame clones only, minus some. The sample records 67,000 or so clones, 95% to 96% being singletons. This CDR3 contains 15 residues. Germline V CDR1 and CDR2: SNHLY, FYNNEI. This TCR came from a human donor in good health. Material for sequencing was T cells isolated from PBMCs. The V call is TRBV2, the J call TRBJ2-7, with 7 positions matching TRBD1. CDR3 sequence reads: CASSDPDRAAYEEYF. The CDR3 DNA reads TGTGCCAGCAGTGATCCCGACAGGGCAGCCTACGAGGAGTACTTC.